The next 2 T cell receptor beta chains were all read from a single sample in a study of early T cells in non-severe SARS-CoV-2 infection. TCRdb analysed the 5' RACE reads with MiXCR anew, one entry per CDR3 protein. This sample carries approximately 65,000 distinct CDR3 sequences, 10% to 12% of them seen once, and the ten largest clones take roughly 3%. This material consisted of whole blood, taken at baseline. The receptors were sampled from an adult who was a healthcare worker with PCR-confirmed SARS-CoV-2 infection or an uninfected control (not recorded which).

This chain joins TRBV10-3 and TRBJ2-7, with 8 bases matching TRBD1. The ends lost 3 bases at V and 6 bases at J; junction bases unmatched: 4. CDR1 is ENHRY, CDR2 SYGVKD, per germline. The CDR3 spans 13 residues. This CDR3 reads CAISDPTGVEQYF. For the CDR3, the DNA is TGTGCCATCAGTGACCCGACAGGGGTCGAGCAGTACTTC.

J is TRBJ2-1 and V is TRBV24-1; TRBD1 agrees at 10 bases. Germline V gene sequence: CDR1 KGHDR, CDR2 SFDVKD. The CDR3 is 13 amino acids. The V gene end was trimmed by 5 bases and the J gene end by 9 bases; junction bases not matched to a gene: 3. CDR3 coding DNA: TGTGCCACCAGTGTGACAGGGGGCAGTGAGCAGTTCTTC. It codes for CATSVTGGSEQFF.